A selection of T cell receptor beta chains follows, all from one sample in a study of T cell repertoires in cytomegalovirus infection. Their specific antigens are unknown. TCRdb ran MiXCR on the reads and lists one entry per CDR3 protein. The sample consists of about 470,000 distinct CDR3 sequences, approximately 40% of them appearing once. Sequenced here: cultured PBMCs, sampled from culture after CMV antigen stimulation. The receptor set was obtained from a human donor in good health (CMV status not recorded). Some clones in this sample may be carry-over from other donors' samples. Both conserved end residues are part of each CDR3. The order of the fields is J gene, clone size, V gene, D gene, CDR3 protein, CDR3 DNA. D genes are given only for firm matches. Clone size appears in some rows only: once, few, many, or a class for an expanded clone.

>TRBJ1-4|few|TRBV6-8|TRBD1
CASRTTGGAGKLFF
TGTGCCAGCAGGACCACAGGGGGCGCAGGAAAACTGTTTTTT
>TRBJ2-1|NA|TRBV20-1|TRBD1
CSASNLPGTGVDEQFF
TGCAGTGCTAGTAACCTCCCTGGGACAGGGGTGGATGAGCAGTTCTTC
>TRBJ1-4|NA|TRBV2|TRBD1
CASSGQGGSDEKLFF
TGTGCCAGCAGCGGGCAGGGGGGGTCGGACGAAAAACTGTTTTTT
>TRBJ2-6|NA|TRBV7-2|TRBD1
CASSSPHGTGSTGANVLTF
TGTGCCAGCAGCTCCCCCCACGGGACAGGGAGTACCGGGGCCAACGTCCTGACTTTC
>TRBJ1-2|few|TRBV6-2/TRBV6-3|NA
CASRTGGLSGYGYTF
TGTGCCAGCCGGACCGGAGGGCTGTCGGGCTATGGCTACACCTTC
>TRBJ1-4|NA|TRBV12-3/TRBV12-4|NA
CASSLLGSNEKLFF
TGTGCCAGCAGTCTTCTGGGATCCAATGAAAAACTGTTTTTT
>TRBJ2-7|NA|TRBV5-1|NA
CASGQGSSSYEQYF
TGCGCCAGCGGGCAGGGATCGAGCTCCTACGAGCAGTACTTC
>TRBJ2-2|few|TRBV7-6|NA
CASSLARTENTGELFF
TGTGCCAGCAGCTTAGCACGGACCGAGAACACCGGGGAGCTGTTTTTT
>TRBJ1-2|NA|TRBV4-3|NA
CASSQIGAYYGYTF
TGCGCCAGCAGCCAAATAGGAGCCTACTATGGCTACACCTTC
>TRBJ2-7|once|TRBV7-9|NA
CASSSPQGSLSYEQYF
TGTGCCAGCAGCTCTCCTCAGGGGTCCCTATCCTACGAGCAGTACTTC
>TRBJ1-2|NA|TRBV7-6|TRBD1
CASSLESRTGSGYTF
TGTGCCAGCAGCTTAGAATCGCGGACAGGGAGCGGCTACACCTTC
>TRBJ2-3|NA|TRBV7-2|NA
CASSLGLLQGDTQYF
TGTGCCAGCAGCTTAGGATTACTCCAAGGGGATACGCAGTATTTT
>TRBJ2-2|few|TRBV28|TRBD1
CASSQWADRDNTGELFF
TGTGCCAGCAGCCAATGGGCGGACAGGGATAACACCGGGGAGCTGTTTTTT
>TRBJ2-7|NA|TRBV7-8|TRBD2
CASSLTRAGDYEQYF
TGTGCCAGCAGCTTAACCCGGGCGGGGGACTACGAGCAGTACTTC
>TRBJ1-1|NA|TRBV6-1|NA
CASSDFGGRVPAFF
TGTGCCAGCAGTGATTTCGGGGGTAGAGTACCAGCTTTCTTT
>TRBJ2-7|few|TRBV7-9|NA
CASSMVPTPSYEQYF
TGTGCCAGCAGCATGGTCCCCACTCCTTCCTACGAGCAGTACTTC
>TRBJ2-4|few|TRBV7-9|TRBD1
CASSSGTGMNIQYF
TGTGCCAGCAGCTCCGGGACAGGGATGAACATTCAGTACTTC
>TRBJ2-2|NA|TRBV24-1|NA
CATSQENEGCYTGELFF
TGTGCCACCAGTCAAGAAAATGAGGGGTGTTACACCGGGGAGCTGTTTTTT
>TRBJ1-1|NA|TRBV2|NA
CASSPVPGRWGAFF
TGTGCCAGCAGTCCAGTCCCGGGACGGTGGGGAGCTTTCTTT
>TRBJ2-5|many|TRBV7-6|NA
CASSLSQGTQYF
TGTGCCAGCAGCCTTAGCCAGGGTACCCAGTACTTC
>TRBJ1-2|NA|TRBV7-2|TRBD1
CASSNRGLGGYTF
TGTGCCAGCAGTAACAGGGGGCTGGGAGGCTACACCTTC
>TRBJ1-2|few|TRBV7-2|NA
CASLGGGADYGYTF
TGTGCCAGCCTCGGAGGGGGGGCGGACTATGGCTACACCTTC
>TRBJ2-1|NA|TRBV5-4|TRBD2
CASSSSPTSGIYNEQFF
TGTGCCAGCAGCTCCTCACCGACTAGCGGAATCTACAATGAGCAGTTCTTC
>TRBJ2-1|few|TRBV7-2|TRBD2
CASSQRGGRAVEQFF
TGTGCCAGCAGCCAACGGGGCGGGAGGGCGGTTGAGCAGTTCTTC
>TRBJ2-3|many|TRBV7-2|TRBD2
CASSTTGTSPPDTQYF
TGTGCCAGCAGCACAACCGGGACTAGTCCTCCAGATACGCAGTATTTT
>TRBJ1-2|NA|TRBV7-6|NA
CASSLAGGSHGYTF
TGTGCCAGCAGCTTAGCGGGGGGATCTCATGGCTACACCTTC
>TRBJ2-1|few|TRBV2|NA
CASGIGANEQFF
TGTGCCAGCGGAATCGGGGCAAATGAGCAGTTCTTC
>TRBJ2-1|NA|TRBV25-1|NA
CASSEITGSSYNEQFF
TGTGCCAGCAGTGAAATAACAGGTAGCTCCTACAATGAGCAGTTCTTC
>TRBJ2-1|NA|TRBV7-2|NA
CASSPPWGTRENEQFF
TGTGCCAGCAGCCCCCCCTGGGGGACGCGAGAGAATGAGCAGTTCTTC